The 16 T cell receptor beta chains reported below all come from one sample, sequenced in a study of OX40 agonist ivuxolimab in advanced cancers. Measured with immunoSEQ multiplex PCR; TCRdb has only the in-frame clones, and not every one. Of about 100,000 clones in the sample, roughly 90% were seen once. Sample: CD4+ or CD8+ T cells sorted from blood, taken in a trial of the OX40 agonist ivuxolimab. The receptors were gathered from an adult with an advanced solid tumor such as melanoma, head and neck, liver or kidney cancer.

The CDR3 nucleotides are TGTGCCAGCAGTCCTGACGTATTTCTTAACTATGGCTACACCTTC. This translates into CASSPDVFLNYGYTF. The genes are TRBV6-1 and TRBJ1-2; D call uncertain. The CDR3 runs to 15 residues. Trimming cost V 5 bases and J 1 base, with 14 bases left between them. Germline CDR1 is MNHNS and CDR2 is SASEGT.

The J gene is TRBJ2-7, the V gene TRBV5-6, with 7 bases aligning to TRBD1. Germline loops: CDR1 SGHDT, CDR2 YYEEEE. The ends lost 1 base at V and 2 bases at J; junction bases unmatched: 6. This CDR3 is built from 15 residues. DNA for the CDR3: TGTGCCAGCAGCTTGTTAGGGGACAGAGCCTACGAGCAGTACTTC. It is translated as CASSLLGDRAYEQYF. Looking up the rest from reference TRBV5-6 and TRBJ2-7 gives the full variable domain: DAGVTQSPTHLIKTRGQQVTLRCSPKSGHDTVSWYQQALGQGPQFIFQYYEEEERQRGNFPDRFSGHQFPNYSSELNVNALLLGDSALYLCASSLLGDRAYEQYFGPGTRLTVT.

The V and J genes are TRBV5-1 and TRBJ2-7; D uncertain. This CDR3 is 12 amino acids long. Trimming removed 7 bases from V and 3 bases from J, with 11 bases in between. Germline lookup yields CDR1 SGHRS and CDR2 YFSETQ. The CDR3 reads CASSPDLYEQYF. DNA for the CDR3: TGCGCCAGCTCCCCGGACCTCTACGAGCAGTACTTC.

This clone has only a few counts. The sample has other DNA sequences that encode this CDR3 too. This chain connects TRBV18 to TRBJ2-7; 7 bases are a match to TRBD1. Looked up from germline, CDR1 is KGHSH and CDR2 is LQKENI. The CDR3 sequence is 14 residues long. Trimming removed 3 bases from V and 4 bases from J; junction bases left unmatched: 6. The CDR3 here is CASSPRDSGYEQYF. The CDR3 nucleotides read TGTGCCAGCTCACCCCGGGACAGTGGTTACGAGCAGTACTTC. Based on the CDR3 plus reference TRBV18 and TRBJ2-7, the full variable domain is NAGVMQNPRHLVRRRGQEARLRCSPMKGHSHVYWYRQLPEEGLKFMVYLQKENIIDESGMPKERFSAEFPKEGPSILRIQQVVRGDSAAYFCASSPRDSGYEQYFGPGTRLTVT.

The table lists this clone with a few counts. V usage is TRBV10-2 and J usage is TRBJ1-1, with D possibly being TRBD1 (5 bases). The CDR3 has 14 residues. V was cut by 6 bases and J by 5 bases, with 16 bases left in between. CDR1 and CDR2 (germline): WSHSY, SAAADI. CDR3 sequence: CASRRGITGTEAFF. CDR3 DNA: TGCGCCAGCAGGCGGGGGATTACTGGGACTGAAGCTTTCTTT.

The chain recombines TRBV30 with TRBJ2-3; TRBD2 aligns across 12 bases. CDR1 is GTSNPN and CDR2 is SVGIG in the germline V gene (reference sequence). This CDR3 has 14 residues. With V trimmed by 3 bases and J by 8 bases, 6 bases remained unmatched. CDR3 amino acids: CAWSRTSGALTQYF. In nucleotides, the CDR3 is TGTGCCTGGAGCCGGACTAGCGGGGCCCTTACGCAGTATTTT.

The chain employs TRBV7-9 and TRBJ1-5; a weak D match, TRBD1 (5 bases). CDR1 and CDR2 from the germline V gene are SEHNR and FQNEAQ (reference sequence). V was pared by 5 bases and J by 7 bases, with 15 bases between. This CDR3 is 14 amino acids long. The CDR3 DNA reads TGTGCCAGCAGCCCAGACTGGGGGAACCAGCCCCAGCATTTT. As protein: CASSPDWGNQPQHF.

The chain has TRBV9 and TRBJ1-1; TRBD1 agrees at 9 bases. V dropped 3 bases and J dropped 4; count of bases not matched to a gene: 4. Germline CDR1 and CDR2: SGDLS and YYNGEE. The CDR3 has 14 amino acids. The CDR3 DNA reads TGTGCCAGCAGCGCGGGACAGGGAGGCACTGAAGCTTTCTTT. It translates to CASSAGQGGTEAFF.

The chain has TRBV30 and TRBJ2-1, with D possibly matching TRBD2 (7 bases). The CDR3 spans 13 residues. Looked up from germline, CDR1 is GTSNPN and CDR2 is SVGIG (reference sequence). The V and J ends lost 5 bases and 6 bases respectively, with 14 bases between them. CDR3 sequence: CAWGGGVGNEQFF. As DNA, the CDR3 is TGTGCCTGGGGAGGGGGGGTTGGCAATGAGCAGTTCTTC.

V is TRBV7-2 and J is TRBJ1-5; D is undetermined. The CDR3 is 14 residues long. The ends were cut back, 5 bases at V and 5 bases at J, with 13 bases in the middle. Germline V gives CDR1 SGHTA, CDR2 FQGNSA. The CDR3 sequence: CASSTKGGYQPQHF. In nucleotides, the CDR3 is TGTGCCAGCAGCACTAAGGGCGGGTATCAGCCCCAGCATTTT.

The chain couples TRBV30 to TRBJ1-2; the D gene is possibly TRBD1 (5 bases). Germline V gives CDR1 GTSNPN, CDR2 SVGIG (reference sequence). The CDR3 loop spans 13 amino acids. Trimming took 4 bases from V and 8 from J, leaving 17 bases between them. This CDR3 reads CAWTLEGLLGYTF. For the CDR3, the DNA is TGTGCCTGGACTTTGGAGGGGTTGTTGGGCTACACCTTC.

V is TRBV9 and J is TRBJ1-4; 9 bases agree with TRBD1. Per germline, CDR1 SGDLS and CDR2 YYNGEE. J was trimmed by 8 bases and V by 0 bases; bases with no gene match: 5. CDR3 length: 15 residues. CDR3 in DNA: TGTGCCAGCAGCGTAGAGGGACAGGGTGAAGAAAAACTGTTTTTT. Translated: CASSVEGQGEEKLFF. The full variable domain, in which reference TRBV9 and TRBJ1-4 provide the parts outside the CDR3, is DSGVTQTPKHLITATGQRVTLRCSPRSGDLSVYWYQQSLDQGLQFLIQYYNGEERAKGNILERFSAQQFPDLHSELNLSSLELGDSALYFCASSVEGQGEEKLFFGSGTQLSVL.

The chain links TRBV15 to TRBJ2-7, with 7 bases that match TRBD1. Germline trimming cut 4 bases from V and 2 bases from J; bases unmatched to any gene: 5. This CDR3 has 14 residues. The germline V gene has CDR1 LNHNV and CDR2 YYDKDF (reference sequence). Here the CDR3 reads CATSIRTGPYEQYF. CDR3 nucleotides: TGTGCCACCAGCATTAGGACAGGCCCCTACGAGCAGTACTTC.

This chain uses TRBV7-2 with TRBJ2-7; D gene ambiguous. The CDR3 has 11 residues. Trimming stripped 2 bases from V and 2 bases from J, with 1 base between. Germline V gives CDR1 SGHTA, CDR2 FQGNSA. CDR3 sequence reads: CASSLTYEQYF. The CDR3 DNA follows: TGTGCCAGCAGCTTAACCTACGAGCAGTACTTC.

This rearrangement joins TRBV28 to TRBJ1-5, with 8 bases identical to TRBD1. This CDR3 has 15 residues. CDR1 MDHEN and CDR2 SYDVKM come from the germline V gene. V shed 5 bases and J 3 bases; nucleotides not matched to a gene: 6. The CDR3 nucleotides are TGTGCCAGCAGTCGTGGGACAGGAAACAATCAGCCCCAGCATTTT. It specifies CASSRGTGNNQPQHF.

The rearrangement links TRBV7-7 to TRBJ2-2; possible D gene TRBD2, 5 bases. Between the trimmed V and J ends, which lost 5 bases and 5 bases, there was a span of 15 bases. The V gene's germline CDR1 is SSHAT and CDR2 FNYEAQ (reference sequence). The CDR3 loop spans 15 amino acids. This CDR3 reads CASSPGRGDTGELFF. The DNA of the CDR3 is TGTGCCAGCAGCCCCGGCCGGGGAGATACCGGGGAGCTGTTTTTT.